These T cell receptor beta chains were read from a single sample in a study of regulatory T cells in long-lasting Graves disease. TCRdb re-called the multiplex PCR reads through MiXCR, storing one row per CDR3 protein. The sample includes about 470,000 distinct CDR3 sequences, 20% to 25% of them seen just once. The input for sequencing was peripheral blood mononuclear cells (PBMCs), taken when the disease was refractory, from a patient treated with antithyroid drugs. Every receptor here comes from a female donor with Graves disease. Both conserved end residues are part of each CDR3. Fields, in order: clone size, J gene, V gene, D gene, CDR3 DNA, CDR3 protein. The D gene is left open where the match is weak. The size field is filled for only some rows; it gives once, few, many or a size class.

.	TRBJ1-1	TRBV10-3	.	TGTGCCAGCAGTTACTCCCCCCTCCCCGGGAACACTGAAGCTTTCTTT	CASSYSPLPGNTEAFF
.	TRBJ2-7	TRBV20-1	.	TGCAGTGCTAGAGAGTCTACCGGCGGGATTGCTTACGAGCAGTACTTC	CSARESTGGIAYEQYF
.	TRBJ2-7	TRBV27	.	TGTGCCAGCAGTACGTACAGGGACTCCTACGAGCAGTACTTC	CASSTYRDSYEQYF
.	TRBJ2-2	TRBV15	.	TGTGCCACCAGCAGGTACACCGGGGAGCTGTTTTTT	CATSRYTGELFF
.	TRBJ2-3	TRBV6-2/TRBV6-3	.	TGTGCCAGCAGTTACCCCGGGACTCCCGGAGGAGATACGCAGTATTTT	CASSYPGTPGGDTQYF
few	TRBJ1-1	TRBV28	.	TGTGCCAGCAGTTTGGCGGTATATAAGGACAGGAACACTGAAGCTTTCTTT	CASSLAVYKDRNTEAFF
many	TRBJ1-4	TRBV3-1	.	TGTGCCAGCAGCCAAAGCCGTGAGGGAAAACTGTTTTTT	CASSQSREGKLFF
many	TRBJ1-2	TRBV3-1	.	TGTGCCAGCAGCCAAGTCCCAGGAATTGGAGGCTACACCTTC	CASSQVPGIGGYTF
few	TRBJ2-1	TRBV13	TRBD2	TGTGCCAGCAGCTTAGGCCTAGCGGGAGTGGGTGAGCAGTTCTTC	CASSLGLAGVGEQFF
.	TRBJ2-6	TRBV27	.	TGTGCCAGCAGTTCTCCTTCTAGGGCCAACGTCCTGACTTTC	CASSSPSRANVLTF
.	TRBJ2-7	TRBV27	TRBD2	TGTGCCAGCAGTTTGACACTAGCGGGAGTGTACGAGCAGTACTTC	CASSLTLAGVYEQYF
.	TRBJ2-5	TRBV29-1	.	TGCAGCGCCGCGGGACGGGGGCAACAAGAGACCCAGTACTTC	CSAAGRGQQETQYF
.	TRBJ2-3	TRBV7-6	.	TGTGCCAGCAGCCGCCCGAGGACCGGCACAGATACGCAGTATTTT	CASSRPRTGTDTQYF
.	TRBJ2-2	TRBV19	TRBD1	TGTGCCAGTACCTCCGGACAGGGGGATCAGGTCGGGGAGCTGTTTTTT	CASTSGQGDQVGELFF
.	TRBJ2-6	TRBV19	.	TGTGCCAGTAGTATAGTCGGAGAGTTGTCTGGGGCCAACGTCCTGACTTTC	CASSIVGELSGANVLTF
.	TRBJ2-1	TRBV11-3	.	TGTGCCAGCAGCTTAGGAGACACCAGCTCCTACAATGAGCAGTTCTTC	CASSLGDTSSYNEQFF
.	TRBJ2-3	TRBV9	TRBD2	TGTGCCAGCAGCAAAACTAGCGCATACACAGATACGCAGTATTTT	CASSKTSAYTDTQYF
.	TRBJ1-6	TRBV15	.	TGTGCCACCAGCAGAGGCGGATTGCGGTCTAATTCACCCCTCCACTTT	CATSRGGLRSNSPLHF
few	TRBJ1-6	TRBV19	.	TGTGCCAGTAACCTAGGGGTCAACCTGGATTCACCCCTCCACTTT	CASNLGVNLDSPLHF
.	TRBJ1-3	TRBV5-1	.	TGCGCCAGCAGCTCCCGGGACGGCCAGAGGAGCTACTCTGGAAACACCATATATTTT	CASSSRDGQRSYSGNTIYF
many	TRBJ1-6	TRBV13	TRBD1	TGTGCCAGCAGCATCGGACAGGGGGATTATTCACCCCTCCACTTT	CASSIGQGDYSPLHF
.	TRBJ2-2	TRBV18	TRBD2	TGTGCCAGCTCACCTACGGGACTAGCGGACACCGGGGAGCTGTTTTTT	CASSPTGLADTGELFF
few	TRBJ2-7	TRBV10-3	.	TGTGCCACGGTAGGGACGGCTAGTGACGCCTACGAGCAGTACTTC	CATVGTASDAYEQYF
few	TRBJ1-5	TRBV18	.	TGTGCCAGCTCAAGCGGGAAGGATCAGCCCCAGCATTTT	CASSSGKDQPQHF
many	TRBJ1-1	TRBV2	.	TGTGCCAGCAGTGGGGACCGTCGCCTTGAAGCTTTCTTT	CASSGDRRLEAFF